This T cell receptor (beta chain) was profiled in a study of control samples from healthy donors and cancer patients. This CDR3 is 13 amino acids long. J gave up 2 bases and V 6 bases, and 3 bases lay outside the gene matches. Only in-frame clones appear in the TCRdb table, and some are missing; sequencing was by immunoSEQ multiplex PCR. The sample records almost 95,000 clones, around nine tenths being singletons. The chain combines TRBV12-3 or TRBV12-4 with TRBJ1-1, with TRBD1 matching over 7 bases. What was sequenced was blood. The sequence derives from a young woman in good health. DNA for the CDR3: TGTGCCAGCAGCCGGGACAGCAACACTGAAGCTTTCTTT. Amino acid sequence: CASSRDSNTEAFF.